This entry concerns a single TCR beta chain. What it binds is unknown. CDR3 length: 17 amino acids. Germline values: CDR1 SEHNR, CDR2 FQNEAQ (reference sequence). Trimming removed 1 base from V and 0 bases from J, with 13 bases in between. This entry comes from a study of cytomegalovirus exposure and HLA in healthy donors. Both 60 Vbeta primers and 13 Jbeta primers went into the PCR. Method: immunoSEQ multiplex PCR; TCRdb's copy keeps in-frame clones and lacks some. The data contain 200,000 or so clones, approximately 81% of them singletons. The study, taken as a whole, reports: Using a false discovery rate of 0.05, a later analysis showed that approximately 18,000 TCR beta sequences were associated with HLA alleles.

This sequence joins TRBV7-9 and TRBJ1-5; D possibly corresponds to TRBD1 (5 bases). The sequence was obtained from a woman aged 18-29 years in good health and CMV-seropositive. Sequenced material: PBMCs. CDR3 coding DNA: TGTGCCAGCAGCTTAGATGCAGGGCTCTATAGCAATCAGCCCCAGCATTTT. It specifies CASSLDAGLYSNQPQHF.